The T cell receptor beta chain described here comes from a study of blood T cell repertoires in COVID-19. Study context: COVID-19 samples collected from the United States, Italy and Spain covered acute and convalescent phases. From T cells, B-cell-depleted T cells, or PBMCs came the material, which was cDNA or gDNA.

Only one count was recorded for this clone. CDR3 length: 16 amino acids. V shed 2 bases, J shed 5 bases, and the junction held 10 bases outside the gene matches. Germline V gene lookup returns CDR1 SGHAT and CDR2 FQNNGV. How the authors handled the data: For nucleated cells, counts were estimated from reference gene primer amplification. Sequenced by immunoSEQ multiplex PCR; TCRdb stores in-frame clones only, minus some. D and trimming come from the DNA, and the V and J calls and clone size come from that table. The sample lists approximately 150,000 clones; 82% were seen once. The chain uses TRBV11-2 and TRBJ2-3; 7 bases agree with TRBD2. The source of this sequence is a woman between 70 and 85 years old with acute or convalescent COVID-19. The sample consisted of peripheral blood. As DNA, the CDR3 is TGTGCCAGCAGCTTAATGGGAGGGAATTCGGGAGATACGCAGTATTTT. Its translation: CASSLMGGNSGDTQYF.